These T cell receptor beta chains were read from a single sample in a study of radiation and T cells in renal cell carcinoma. The data were produced by immunoSEQ multiplex PCR, yet TCRdb's version contains in-frame clones alone and is incomplete. The sample lists 85,000 to 100,000 clones, around 88% occurring once. Here the sequenced sample was blood, taken from a patient whose treatment included radiotherapy and nephrectomy. All receptors come from a man between 50 and 59 years old with renal cell carcinoma. CDR3s include the opening cysteine and the closing phenylalanine or tryptophan. The D gene is left open where the match is weak.

D	J	V	CDR3
NA	TRBJ2-7	TRBV27	CASSPRGDYEQYF
NA	TRBJ2-5	TRBV9	CASSVRGAPQETQYF
NA	TRBJ2-3	TRBV5-1	CATKVSGVGDTQYF
NA	TRBJ1-2	TRBV19	CASSTDRSNYGYTF
NA	TRBJ1-3	TRBV10-3	CAISESGVSGNTIYF
TRBD2	TRBJ2-1	TRBV7-2	CASSLGGGANEQFF
NA	TRBJ2-1	TRBV7-6	CASSIFGVVSGVYNSNEQFF
NA	TRBJ1-1	TRBV27	CASSSSLEAFF
NA	TRBJ1-5	TRBV6-5	CASSRSNRNQPQHF
NA	TRBJ2-7	TRBV6-6	CASSYLDSSSYEQYF
NA	TRBJ2-1	TRBV28	CASSPPVGELEQFF
NA	TRBJ1-1	TRBV4-3	CASSQDLIRAANTEAFF
NA	TRBJ2-3	TRBV4-2	CASSQELTGGGHTQYF
NA	TRBJ1-1	TRBV7-8	CASSSRGDWGTEAFF
NA	TRBJ2-5	TRBV5-1	CASRRTVREETQYF
TRBD1	TRBJ1-3	TRBV5-5	CASSLDRGTGNTIYF
NA	TRBJ2-7	TRBV7-7	CASSEKASDEQYF
NA	TRBJ2-2	TRBV6-6	CASSSRGGFGELFF
NA	TRBJ2-7	TRBV11-2	CASSRLYEQYF
TRBD1	TRBJ2-3	TRBV30	CAWTDRGYTDTQYF
NA	TRBJ1-1	TRBV9	CASSVAPRNTEAFF
TRBD1	TRBJ1-2	TRBV7-9	CASSLGRGLGGYTF
NA	TRBJ1-4	TRBV5-5	CASSFEGVYSEKLFF
TRBD1	TRBJ2-7	TRBV5-1	CASSLAVRTGDYEQYF
NA	TRBJ2-3	TRBV4-1	CASSQVGVGTDTQYF
TRBD1	TRBJ2-1	TRBV4-2	CASSLRPGQGHEQFF
NA	TRBJ2-6	TRBV5-1	CASGPEFSSGANVLTF
NA	TRBJ2-5	TRBV10-3	CAIKGGETSQETQYF
NA	TRBJ1-3	TRBV6-5	CASRLTQSSGNTIYF
NA	TRBJ2-1	TRBV5-1	CASSLGGTTEQFF
NA	TRBJ2-5	TRBV15	CATSRNAGPGRTQYF
NA	TRBJ1-3	TRBV5-4	CASSSIWSRGNTGNTIYF
NA	TRBJ1-1	TRBV5-1	CASSLADRSITEAFF
TRBD2	TRBJ2-7	TRBV27	CASSSYKAGGRAEQYF
TRBD2	TRBJ2-4	TRBV6-5	CATRWTSGRYFIQYF
NA	TRBJ2-7	TRBV6-5	CASSYTSLAGSYEQYF
NA	TRBJ1-2	TRBV5-1	CASSPGPGADSGYTF
TRBD2	TRBJ2-7	TRBV2	CASTRLAGERGYEQYF
TRBD2	TRBJ2-5	TRBV27	CASSNGLAGDTTQYF
NA	TRBJ2-7	TRBV5-1	CASSRTAGVNYEQYF
NA	TRBJ2-1	TRBV9	CASSVGVDEQFF
TRBD1	TRBJ2-1	TRBV28	CASSLLTGIDYNEQFF
TRBD1	TRBJ1-5	TRBV6-1	CASSEPLGQRNQPQHF
NA	TRBJ1-5	TRBV28	CASSRGRASNQPQHF
NA	TRBJ2-5	TRBV27	CATPPRIQETQYF
TRBD1	TRBJ1-2	TRBV11-2	CASSPDRGYGYTF
NA	TRBJ2-7	TRBV6-1	CASRSSGDSSEQYF
TRBD1	TRBJ2-2	TRBV5-1	CASSLGPARGRGELFF
TRBD1	TRBJ2-7	TRBV5-4	CASSADRVPYEQYF
TRBD2	TRBJ2-5	TRBV27	CASSSTGTSGGWGETQYF
NA	TRBJ2-1	TRBV28	CASSLPATGFSNEQFF
TRBD2	TRBJ2-3	TRBV25-1	CASSEYRGGADTQYF
NA	TRBJ2-2	TRBV2	CASSEALDGVAGELFF
NA	TRBJ2-5	TRBV6-5	CASTHRSRGETQYF
TRBD1	TRBJ1-1	TRBV7-3	CASSPLQGANTEAFF
NA	TRBJ2-5	TRBV7-2	CASSLVYRFQETQYF
NA	TRBJ1-1	TRBV11-3	CASSLVAPHRAINTEAFF
TRBD1	TRBJ2-5	TRBV27	CASSSIDREETQYF